This T cell receptor beta chain was sequenced in a study of immune evolution from preneoplasia to lung adenocarcinoma (dated by TCRdb to the early 2020s). The study in broad terms: HLA loss of heterozygosity was seen in approximately 6.7%, 15% and 36% of AIS, MIA and ADC lesions, and in no AAH lesions. The study profiled immune contexture across lung adenocarcinoma precursors and invasive adenocarcinoma using immune gene expression, TCR sequencing and multiplex immunofluorescence. Resected precursor lesions (AAH, AIS, MIA) and invasive adenocarcinomas were compared against paired morphologically normal lung tissue. The sample size depended on which specimens were available, not on a prior power calculation. The immune data were integrated with whole exome sequencing and methylation data obtained from the same cohort of nodules. A total of about 53 patients with pulmonary nodules who underwent surgical resection were included in the overall cohort. TCR sequencing data came from 45 to 65 patients. The study reported that 100 to 120 samples were used for TCR sequencing. POLYSOLVER was used to infer Class I HLA alleles from exome data, and LOHHLA was used to detect allele-specific HLA loss.

V is shortened by 11 bases, J by 2 bases, and the region joining them spans 12 bases. From the cysteine up to the phenylalanine, the CDR3 has a length of 12 residues. Just the 36-base CDR3 DNA is kept, in frame starting at base 1. Per the germline V gene, SNHLY is the CDR1 and FYNNEI is the CDR2. Points the paper makes about the study in general: Normal lung showed the highest clonality, whereas later-stage lesions appeared to have higher T cell density and diversity but lower clonality. Normal lung had the highest top T cell clone frequencies, which appeared to decline progressively from AAH through AIS, MIA and invasive adenocarcinoma. Findings were based on association rather than direct causation; larger cohorts with long-term follow-up and longitudinal biopsies were deemed needed. All patients were from Japan and China, so applicability to Western populations was uncertain. KRAS-mutant nodules showed the highest T cell clonality compared with EGFR-mutant or double wild-type lesions.

Patients underwent resection in Japan or China between the mid-2010s and the late 2010s. The histologic diagnosis of each case was independently confirmed on H&E slides by two lung cancer pathologists. Premalignant or tumor cells were enriched for nucleic acid extraction by macro-dissection performed after pathologic assessment. The AllPrep DNA/RNA FFPE Kit was used to isolate DNA from FFPE tissue. Using the immunoSEQ hsTCRbeta Kit, TCR beta CDR3 regions were sequenced from DNA. The authors processed their data as follows. TCR sequencing data were analysed with the ImmunoSEQ Analyzer. T cell clonality was defined as 1 minus Pielou's evenness computed on productive rearrangements. To measure T cell diversity, the inverse Simpson index was applied to productive templates. T cell density was defined as TCR beta template counts normalized to usable DNA, with usable DNA estimated by amplification and sequencing of housekeeping genes. Two-sided Kruskal-Wallis tests were used to compare TCR metrics across histologic stages. TCRdb re-hosts the immuneACCESS table, in-frame sequences only. Its copies lack some clones; in the studies checked, an unresolved V gene accounts for under half of them, and the cause for the rest is not known. V and J calls and clone size are given by that table; D and trimming were obtained from the DNA. The sample profile shows about 21,000 clones; over 70% of them were found once. The leading ten clones occupy 5.6% of the sample.

On this clone itself: Its cognate antigen has yet to be identified. No base quality information exists; no much larger clone differs at one position.

In this chain, TRBV2 is recombined with TRBJ1-1; the D gene assignment is ambiguous. The sample taken for sequencing was FFPE invasive lung adenocarcinoma tissue. This specimen's cell subset or site label, interpreted: frankly invasive lung adenocarcinoma (ADC). This TCR was recovered from a person aged 55 to 69 with lung adenocarcinoma. Here is the DNA: TGTGCCGGCGGATGGGGTAACACTGAAGCTTTCTTT. It translates as CAGGWGNTEAFF.